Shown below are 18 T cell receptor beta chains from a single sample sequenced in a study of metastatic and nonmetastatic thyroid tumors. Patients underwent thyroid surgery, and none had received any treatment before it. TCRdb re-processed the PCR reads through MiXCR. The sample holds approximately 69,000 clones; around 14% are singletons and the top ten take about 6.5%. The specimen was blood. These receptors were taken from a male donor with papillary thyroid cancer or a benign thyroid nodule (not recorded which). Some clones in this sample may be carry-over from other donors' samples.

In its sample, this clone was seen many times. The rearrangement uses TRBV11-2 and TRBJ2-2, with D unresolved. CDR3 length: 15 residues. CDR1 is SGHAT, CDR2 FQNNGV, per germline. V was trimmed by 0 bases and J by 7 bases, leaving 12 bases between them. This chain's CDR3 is CASSLERWGSGELFF. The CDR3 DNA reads TGTGCCAGCAGCTTAGAAAGATGGGGTAGCGGGGAGCTGTTTTTT.

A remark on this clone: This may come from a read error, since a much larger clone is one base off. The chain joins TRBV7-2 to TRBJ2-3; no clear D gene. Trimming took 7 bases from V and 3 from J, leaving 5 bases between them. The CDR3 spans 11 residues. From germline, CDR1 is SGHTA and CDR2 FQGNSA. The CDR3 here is CASIQTDTQYF. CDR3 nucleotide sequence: TGTGCCAGCATCCAGACAGATACGCAGTATTTT.

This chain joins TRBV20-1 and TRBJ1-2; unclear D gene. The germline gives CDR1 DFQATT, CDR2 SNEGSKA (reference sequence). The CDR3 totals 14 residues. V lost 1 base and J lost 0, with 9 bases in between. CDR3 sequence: CSARGGITNYGYTF. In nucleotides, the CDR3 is TGCAGTGCTAGAGGGGGAATCACTAACTATGGCTACACCTTC.

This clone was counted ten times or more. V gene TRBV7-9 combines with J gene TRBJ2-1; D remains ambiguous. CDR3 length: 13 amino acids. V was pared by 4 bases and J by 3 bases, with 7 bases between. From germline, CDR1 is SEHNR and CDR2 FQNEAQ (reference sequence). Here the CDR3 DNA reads TGTGCCAGCAGCTCTCCCAACTACAATGAGCAGTTCTTC. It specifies CASSSPNYNEQFF.

This chain's CDR3 is CASSLAREKTGELFF. CDR3 in DNA: TGTGCCAGCAGCTTGGCCCGGGAGAAAACAGGGGAGCTGTTTTTT. The V call is TRBV7-3, the J call TRBJ2-2; possible D gene TRBD2, 6 bases. The CDR3 is made up of 15 amino acids. Trimming removed 3 bases from V and 8 bases from J, with 16 bases in between. CDR1 is SGHTA, CDR2 FQGTGA, per germline. Using reference TRBV7-3 and TRBJ2-2 for the parts outside the CDR3, the full variable domain is GAGVSQTPSNKVTEKGKYVELRCDPISGHTALYWYRQSLGQGPEFLIYFQGTGAADDSGLPNDRFFAVRPEGSVSTLKIQRTERGDSAVYLCASSLAREKTGELFFGEGSRLTVL.

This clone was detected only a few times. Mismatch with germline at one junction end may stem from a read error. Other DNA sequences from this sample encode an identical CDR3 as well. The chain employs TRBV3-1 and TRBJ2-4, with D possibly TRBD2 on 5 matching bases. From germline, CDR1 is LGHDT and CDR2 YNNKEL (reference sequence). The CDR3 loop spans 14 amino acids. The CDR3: CASSLWTLKNIQYF. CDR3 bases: TGTGCCAGCAGCCTTTGGACTCTGAAAAACATCCAGTACTTC.

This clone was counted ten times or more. DNA of the CDR3: TGTGCCAGCAGTGCGACAGCAGGGTACGAGCAGTACGTC. Its translation: CASSATAGYEQYV. The rearrangement joins TRBV6-1 to TRBJ2-7; a possible D gene is TRBD1 (5 bases). CDR3 length: 13 residues. Between the trimmed V and J ends, which lost 4 bases and 4 bases, there was a span of 11 bases. From germline, CDR1 is MNHNS and CDR2 SASEGT.

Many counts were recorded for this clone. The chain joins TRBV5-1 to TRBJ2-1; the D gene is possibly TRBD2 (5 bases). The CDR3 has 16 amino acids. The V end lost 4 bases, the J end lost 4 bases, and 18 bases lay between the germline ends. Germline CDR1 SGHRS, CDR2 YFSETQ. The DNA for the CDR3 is TGCGCCAGCAGCCCGGCTTCCCCCTCGGGATACAATGAGCAGTTCTTC. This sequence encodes CASSPASPSGYNEQFF.

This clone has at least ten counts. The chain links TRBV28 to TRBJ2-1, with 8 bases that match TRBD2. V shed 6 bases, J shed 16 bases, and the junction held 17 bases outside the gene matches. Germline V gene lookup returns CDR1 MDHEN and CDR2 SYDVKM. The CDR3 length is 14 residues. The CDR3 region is CASSPIATGGPSFF. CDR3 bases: TGTGCCAGCAGCCCAATAGCTACGGGAGGGCCCTCATTCTTC.

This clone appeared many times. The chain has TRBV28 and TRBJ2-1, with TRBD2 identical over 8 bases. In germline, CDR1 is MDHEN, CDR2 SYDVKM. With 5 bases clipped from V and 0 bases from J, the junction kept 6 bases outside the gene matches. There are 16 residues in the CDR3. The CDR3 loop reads CASSMWSGSSYNEQFF. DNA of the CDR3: TGTGCCAGCAGTATGTGGAGCGGGAGCTCCTACAATGAGCAGTTCTTC.

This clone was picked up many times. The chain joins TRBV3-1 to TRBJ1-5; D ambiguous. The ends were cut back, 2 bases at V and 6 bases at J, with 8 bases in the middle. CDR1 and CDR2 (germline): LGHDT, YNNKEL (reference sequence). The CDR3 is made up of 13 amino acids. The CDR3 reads CASSQNGPQPQHF. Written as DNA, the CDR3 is TGTGCCAGCAGCCAAAATGGGCCTCAGCCCCAGCATTTT.

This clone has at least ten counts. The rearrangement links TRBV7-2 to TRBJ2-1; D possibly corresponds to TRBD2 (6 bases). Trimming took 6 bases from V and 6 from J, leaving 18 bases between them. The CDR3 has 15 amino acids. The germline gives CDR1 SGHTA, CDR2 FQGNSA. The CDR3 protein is CASSSPGLGSNEQFF. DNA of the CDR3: TGTGCCAGCAGTTCACCGGGACTGGGCTCCAATGAGCAGTTCTTC.

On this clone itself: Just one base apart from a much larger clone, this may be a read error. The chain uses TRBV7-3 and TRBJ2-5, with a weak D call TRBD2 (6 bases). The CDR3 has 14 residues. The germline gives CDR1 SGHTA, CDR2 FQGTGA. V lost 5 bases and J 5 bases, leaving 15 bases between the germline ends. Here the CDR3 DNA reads TGTGCCAGCAGCCCCGGGAGCTGGGGGGAGACCCAGTACTTC. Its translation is CASSPGSWGETQYF. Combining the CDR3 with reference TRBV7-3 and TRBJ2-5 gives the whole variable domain GAGVSQTPSNKVTEKGKYVELRCDPISGHTALYWYRQSLGQGPEFLIYFQGTGAADDSGLPNDRFFAVRPEGSVSTLKIQRTERGDSAVYLCASSPGSWGETQYFGPGTRLLVL.

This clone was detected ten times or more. The DNA for the CDR3 is TGTGCCAGCAGCTACTCGGGACACCTCTACACAGATACGCAGTATTTT. Its protein is CASSYSGHLYTDTQYF. The chain recombines TRBV7-2 with TRBJ2-3; perhaps TRBD1 as D (6 bases). CDR1 is SGHTA and CDR2 is FQGNSA in the germline V gene. There are 16 residues in the CDR3. Trimming shortened V by 4 bases and J by 2 bases, and 16 bases separated the two germline ends.

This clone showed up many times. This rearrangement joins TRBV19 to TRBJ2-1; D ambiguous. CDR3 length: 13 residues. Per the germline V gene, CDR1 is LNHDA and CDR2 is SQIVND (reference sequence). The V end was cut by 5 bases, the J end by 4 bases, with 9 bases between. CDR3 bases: TGTGCCAGTAGTGTCGCTAGGTACAATGAGCAGTTCTTC. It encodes CASSVARYNEQFF.

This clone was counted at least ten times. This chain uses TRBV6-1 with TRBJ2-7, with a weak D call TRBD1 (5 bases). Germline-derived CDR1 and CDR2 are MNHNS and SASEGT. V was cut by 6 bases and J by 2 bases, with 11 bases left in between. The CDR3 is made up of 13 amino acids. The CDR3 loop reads CASRPGHPYEQYV. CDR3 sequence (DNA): TGTGCCAGCAGACCCGGACACCCCTACGAGCAGTACGTC.

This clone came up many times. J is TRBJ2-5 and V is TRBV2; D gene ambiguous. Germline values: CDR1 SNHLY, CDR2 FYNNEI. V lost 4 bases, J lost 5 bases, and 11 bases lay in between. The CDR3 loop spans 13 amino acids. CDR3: CASSALGKETQYF. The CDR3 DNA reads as TGTGCCAGCAGTGCCCTTGGGAAGGAGACCCAGTACTTC.

The CDR3 nucleotides are TGCAGTGCTAGGAAGGGACTAGCGGGAGTAGCCGAGCAGTACTTC. Translated, it gives CSARKGLAGVAEQYF. The J gene is TRBJ2-7, the V gene TRBV20-1, with 14 bases matching TRBD2. Trimming removed 3 bases from V and 6 bases from J; junction bases left unmatched: 7. Germline CDR1 and CDR2: DFQATT and SNEGSKA (reference sequence). The CDR3 consists of 15 residues.